This note documents a single TCR beta chain sequence. No antigen is known for it. Sequencing used immunoSEQ multiplex PCR; TCRdb keeps in-frame clones, though not all of them. The sample contains about 55,000 clones, about 88% of which appear only once. These data belong to a study of OX40 agonist ivuxolimab in advanced cancers. Background on the study: Dose-escalation subjects each had hepatocellular carcinoma, melanoma, renal cell or head and neck cancer. General study findings and limits: CD8+ T cells (on average) carried more expanded clones than CD4+ T cells.

This CDR3 contains 15 residues. Deletions cut 2 bases from V and 6 bases from J, with 14 bases between. CDR1 is MNHEY, CDR2 SMNVEV, per germline (reference sequence). This receptor was obtained from an adult with an advanced solid tumor such as melanoma, head and neck, liver or kidney cancer. Sequences were derived from CD4+ or CD8+ T cells sorted from blood, sampled in a trial of the OX40 agonist ivuxolimab. The rearrangement uses TRBV27 and TRBJ1-5; D possibly corresponds to TRBD1 (6 bases). The CDR3 region is CASSLGWGQGQPQHF. DNA for the CDR3: TGTGCCAGCAGTTTAGGCTGGGGGCAGGGTCAGCCCCAGCATTTT.